This T cell receptor (beta chain) was retrieved from a study of post-analysis software for immune sequencing data. As for this clonotype: The antigen remains undetermined.

Researchers reported that TCR beta cDNA libraries carried unique molecular identifiers. T cells numbering about 0.85 to 11 million yielded cDNA molecules that totaled some 500,000. TCRdb redid the calling of the PCR reads with MiXCR, one entry per CDR3 protein. The data show about 570,000 distinct CDR3 sequences, with approximately 31% seen just once and around 6.1% held by the top ten. Study-wide results and limits: When patients were compared with controls, five TRBV segments were more frequent, TRBV5-6, TRBV5-1 and TRBV20-1 among them. Analysis by F measure revealed that same-batch samples clustered strongly together. Multiple sclerosis patients showed significantly lower normalized Chao1 diversity than controls did.

Deletions cut 4 bases from V and 6 bases from J, with 14 bases between. CDR1 and CDR2 (germline): SEHNR, FQNEAQ (reference sequence). The CDR3 is 14 amino acids. Sequencing was carried out using blood. The clonotype originates from a girl aged 2 to 17 with multiple sclerosis. The V gene is TRBV7-9, the J gene TRBJ2-3; the D gene is possibly TRBD1 (5 bases). CDR3 sequence reads: CASSSATVVDTQYF. DNA of the CDR3: TGTGCCAGCAGCTCGGCGACAGTAGTCGATACGCAGTATTTT.